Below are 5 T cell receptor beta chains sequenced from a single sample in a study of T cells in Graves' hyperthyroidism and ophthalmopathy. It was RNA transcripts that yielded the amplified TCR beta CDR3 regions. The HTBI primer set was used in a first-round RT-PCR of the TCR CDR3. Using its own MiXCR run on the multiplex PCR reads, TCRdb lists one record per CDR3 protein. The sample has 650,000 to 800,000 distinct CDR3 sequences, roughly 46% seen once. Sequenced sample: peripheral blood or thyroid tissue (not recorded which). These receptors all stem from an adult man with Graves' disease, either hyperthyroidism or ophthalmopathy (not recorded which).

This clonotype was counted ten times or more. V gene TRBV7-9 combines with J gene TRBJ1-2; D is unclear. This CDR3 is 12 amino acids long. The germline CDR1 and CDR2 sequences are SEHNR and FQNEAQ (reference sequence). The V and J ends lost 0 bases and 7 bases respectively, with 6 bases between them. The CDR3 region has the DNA TGTGCCAGCAGCTTAGCAGGGTTTGGCTACACCTTC. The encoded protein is CASSLAGFGYTF.

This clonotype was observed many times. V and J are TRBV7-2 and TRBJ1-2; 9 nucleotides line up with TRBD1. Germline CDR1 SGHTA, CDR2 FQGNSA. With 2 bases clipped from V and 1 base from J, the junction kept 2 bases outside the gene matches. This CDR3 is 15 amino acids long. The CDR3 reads CASSLMGQGNYGYTF. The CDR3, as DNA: TGTGCCAGCAGCTTAATGGGACAGGGTAACTATGGCTACACCTTC.

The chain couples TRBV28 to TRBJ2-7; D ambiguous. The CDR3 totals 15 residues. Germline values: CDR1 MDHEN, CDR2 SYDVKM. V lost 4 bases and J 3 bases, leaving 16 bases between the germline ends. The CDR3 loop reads CASSSPRTHSYEQYF. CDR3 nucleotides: TGTGCCAGCAGTTCCCCCCGCACACACAGCTACGAGCAGTACTTC. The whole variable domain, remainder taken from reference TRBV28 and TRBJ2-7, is DVKVTQSSRYLVKRTGEKVFLECVQDMDHENMFWYRQDPGLGLRLIYFSYDVKMKEKGDIPEGYSVSREKKERFSLILESASTNQTSMYLCASSSPRTHSYEQYFGPGTRLTVT.

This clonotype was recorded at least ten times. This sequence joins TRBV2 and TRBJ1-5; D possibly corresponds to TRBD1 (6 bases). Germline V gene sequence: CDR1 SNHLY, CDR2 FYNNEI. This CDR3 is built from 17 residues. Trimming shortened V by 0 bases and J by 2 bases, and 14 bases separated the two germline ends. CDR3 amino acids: CASSEAWGAKGNQPQHF. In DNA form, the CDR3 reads TGTGCCAGCAGTGAAGCTTGGGGGGCAAAGGGCAATCAGCCCCAGCATTTT. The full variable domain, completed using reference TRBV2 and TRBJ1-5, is EPEVTQTPSHQVTQMGQEVILRCVPISNHLYFYWYRQILGQKVEFLVSFYNNEISEKSEIFDDQFSVERPDGSNFTLKIRSTKLEDSAMYFCASSEAWGAKGNQPQHFGDGTRLSIL.

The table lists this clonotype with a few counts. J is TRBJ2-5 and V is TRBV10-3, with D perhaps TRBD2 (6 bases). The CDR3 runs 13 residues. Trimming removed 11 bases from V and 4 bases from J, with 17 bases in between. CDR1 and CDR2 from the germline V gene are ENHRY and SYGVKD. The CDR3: CASLGREGETQYF. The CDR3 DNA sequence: TGTGCCTCCTTAGGGCGGGAAGGAGAGACCCAGTACTTC.